This TCR beta chain was obtained from a study of CXCR3-negative and CXCR3-positive naive CD8 T cells (dated by TCRdb to between 2018 and 2020). Regarding the complete study: In total, 130 million or so TRB reads were obtained, which works out to roughly 1.5 +/- 0.3 million reads per library. Data from under 12 donors, pooled across two independent experiments, went into the diversity and physicochemical repertoire analyses. For the TRBV-TRBJ cluster analysis, the naive subsets came from roughly 5 donors, while the memory cells came from 3 donors.

In the germline V gene, CDR1 corresponds to SGHAT and CDR2 to FQNNGV. Its CDR3 holds 12 amino acids, cysteine through phenylalanine. DNA for this receptor is not on file. Overall results and qualifications from the work: Both naive subsets had comparably high repertoire diversity, while memory CD8+ T cells had much lower repertoire diversity. TRB CDR3s from CXCR3-positive naive cells showed higher hydrophobicity (lower Kidera factor 4), lower energy, and higher strength and volume indices than CXCR3-negative naive cells. TRBV-TRBJ usage was similar between naive CXCR3-negative and CXCR3-positive cells from the same donor, while memory cells showed distinct patterns. Because surface CD5, which is linked to self-reactivity in mice, was comparable between the naive subsets, TCR interaction strength was also inferred from the physicochemical properties of TRB CDR3s. Because CXCR3 expression was partially decreased after cryopreservation, freshly isolated PBMCs were used for most assays.

Each CD8+ T cell subset was flow-sorted in triplicate, and 300,000 or so cells per subset were placed directly into RLT lysis buffer. To exclude memory contaminants, naive CD8+ T cells were stringently defined as CD45RO-CCR7+CD27+CD95-. Using standard density gradient centrifugation, peripheral blood mononuclear cells were isolated from buffy coats. A FACSAria III was used to flow-sort naive CD8+ T cells into CXCR3-negative and CXCR3-positive populations. Total RNA was extracted from sorted cells with an RNeasy Mini Kit. Worth noting for this clonotype: This receptor's antigen is unknown.

The sample was run on a NextSeq 550. The Human TCR Profiling Kit (MiLaboratory) was used to make UMI-labeled 5' RACE TRB cDNA libraries. The full amount of extracted RNA was used for cDNA synthesis, and the full amount of resulting cDNA was used for PCR amplification. The libraries were made side by side, with each library going through the same number of PCR cycles. Turning to the authors' computational methods: With a requirement of at least two reads per UMI, MIGEC and MiXCR extracted about 48,000 +/- 9,800 unique UMI-labeled TRB cDNA molecules per library. On average, roughly 40,000 +/- 10,000 functional in-frame TRB CDR3 nucleotide clonotypes lacking stop codons were found per library. After downsampling to 5000 UMI-labeled TRB molecules per sample, diversity metrics, including normalized Shannon-Wiener and Chao1, were computed in VDJtools. VDJtools computed clonotype-size-weighted physicochemical properties of the central five CDR3 residues: interaction energy, strength, volume and Kidera factor 4. After TCRdb reprocessed the reads, each CDR3 protein sequence was kept as one row, without DNA. The V and J calls reflect TCRdb's pipeline rather than the authors' work. The table for this sample records approximately 120,000 distinct CDR3 sequences. Clones ranked in the top ten supply approximately 0.4% of the sample.

Sequenced: naive CXCR3+ CD8+ T cells from blood. Explained via the paper, the cell subset or site label denotes: CD45RO-CCR7+CD27+CD95- naive CD8+ T cells expressing CXCR3 (TNR3+). The chain employs TRBV11-2 and TRBJ2-1. This sequence originates from a human donor in good health. Some clones in this sample may be carry-over from other donors' samples. The CDR3 here reads CASSLYYNEQFF.